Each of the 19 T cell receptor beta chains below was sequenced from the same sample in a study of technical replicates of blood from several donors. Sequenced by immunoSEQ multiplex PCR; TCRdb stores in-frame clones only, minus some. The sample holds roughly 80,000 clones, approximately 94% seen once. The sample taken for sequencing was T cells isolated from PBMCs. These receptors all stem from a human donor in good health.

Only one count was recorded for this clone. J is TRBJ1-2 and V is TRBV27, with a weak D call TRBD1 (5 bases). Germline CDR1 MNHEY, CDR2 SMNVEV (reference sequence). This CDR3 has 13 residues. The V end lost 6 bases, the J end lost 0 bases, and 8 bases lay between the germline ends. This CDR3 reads CASRDSANYGYTF. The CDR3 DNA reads TGTGCCAGCAGAGACAGCGCTAACTATGGCTACACCTTC.

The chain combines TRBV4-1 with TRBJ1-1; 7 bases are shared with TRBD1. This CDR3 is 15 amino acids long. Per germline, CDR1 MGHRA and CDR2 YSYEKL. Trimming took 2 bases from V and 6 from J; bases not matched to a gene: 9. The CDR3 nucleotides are TGCGCCAGCAGCCAACGGTCACAGGGGTTCGCTGAAGCTTTCTTT. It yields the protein CASSQRSQGFAEAFF.

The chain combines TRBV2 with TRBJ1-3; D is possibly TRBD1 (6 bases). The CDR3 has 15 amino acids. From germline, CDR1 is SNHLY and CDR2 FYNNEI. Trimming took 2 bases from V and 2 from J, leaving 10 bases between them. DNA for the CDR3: TGTGCCAGCAGTGAATACCCAGGGGCTGGAAACACCATATATTTT. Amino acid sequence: CASSEYPGAGNTIYF.

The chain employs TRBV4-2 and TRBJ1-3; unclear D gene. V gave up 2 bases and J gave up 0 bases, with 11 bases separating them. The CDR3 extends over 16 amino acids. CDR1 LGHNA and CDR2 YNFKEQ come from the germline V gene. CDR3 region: CASSQTPTTSGNTIYF. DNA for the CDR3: TGTGCCAGCAGCCAAACACCGACTACCTCTGGAAACACCATATATTTT.

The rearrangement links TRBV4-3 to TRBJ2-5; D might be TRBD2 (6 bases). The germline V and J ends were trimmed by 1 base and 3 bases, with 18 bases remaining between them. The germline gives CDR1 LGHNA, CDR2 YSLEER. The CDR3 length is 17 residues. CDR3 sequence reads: CASSQGGSGSGKETQYF. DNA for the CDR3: TGCGCCAGCAGCCAAGGAGGGTCGGGTAGCGGTAAAGAGACCCAGTACTTC.

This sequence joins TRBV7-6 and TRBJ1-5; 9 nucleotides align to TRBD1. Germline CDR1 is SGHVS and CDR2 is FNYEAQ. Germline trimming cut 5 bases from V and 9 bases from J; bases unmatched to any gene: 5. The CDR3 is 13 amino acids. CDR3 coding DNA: TGTGCCAGCAGCCGGACAGGGGTCAGGCCCCAGCATTTT. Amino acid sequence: CASSRTGVRPQHF. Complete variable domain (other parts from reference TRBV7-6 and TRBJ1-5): GAGVSQSPRYKVTKRGQDVALRCDPISGHVSLYWYRQALGQGPEFLTYFNYEAQQDKSGLPNDRFSAERPEGSISTLTIQRTEQRDSAMYRCASSRTGVRPQHFGDGTRLSIL.

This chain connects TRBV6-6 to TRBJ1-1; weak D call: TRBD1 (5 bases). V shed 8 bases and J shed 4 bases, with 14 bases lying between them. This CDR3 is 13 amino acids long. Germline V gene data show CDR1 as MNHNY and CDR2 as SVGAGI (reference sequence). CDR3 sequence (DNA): TGTGCCAGCGCGGGACCCCAGGGCACTGAAGCTTTCTTT. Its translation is CASAGPQGTEAFF.

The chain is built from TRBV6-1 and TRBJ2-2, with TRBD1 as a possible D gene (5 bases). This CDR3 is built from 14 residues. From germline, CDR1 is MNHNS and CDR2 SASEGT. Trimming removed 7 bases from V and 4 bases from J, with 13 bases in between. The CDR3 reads CASIGVLSTGELFF. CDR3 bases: TGTGCCAGCATAGGGGTTTTGAGCACCGGGGAGCTGTTTTTT.

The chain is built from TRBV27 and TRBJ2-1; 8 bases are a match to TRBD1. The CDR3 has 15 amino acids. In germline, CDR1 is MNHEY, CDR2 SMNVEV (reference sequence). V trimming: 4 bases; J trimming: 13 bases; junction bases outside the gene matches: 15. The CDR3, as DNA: TGTGCCAGCAGTTCCCCCGGGACAGGTCACCCTGGACAGTTCTTC. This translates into CASSSPGTGHPGQFF.

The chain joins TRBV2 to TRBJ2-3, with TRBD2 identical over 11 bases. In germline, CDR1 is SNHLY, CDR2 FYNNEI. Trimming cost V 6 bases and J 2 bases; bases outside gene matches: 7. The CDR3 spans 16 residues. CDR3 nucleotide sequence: TGTGCCAGCAGAGCCGGGACTAGCGGACACACAGATACGCAGTATTTT. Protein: CASRAGTSGHTDTQYF. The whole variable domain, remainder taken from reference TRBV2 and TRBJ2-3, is EPEVTQTPSHQVTQMGQEVILRCVPISNHLYFYWYRQILGQKVEFLVSFYNNEISEKSEIFDDQFSVERPDGSNFTLKIRSTKLEDSAMYFCASRAGTSGHTDTQYFGPGTRLTVL.

The CDR3 is CATSRDHAKGQPQHF. The DNA for the CDR3 is TGTGCCACCAGCAGAGACCATGCAAAGGGGCAGCCCCAGCATTTT. The chain links TRBV15 to TRBJ1-5, with D possibly being TRBD1 (5 bases). Germline lookup yields CDR1 LNHNV and CDR2 YYDKDF (reference sequence). The CDR3 totals 15 residues. The V end lost 0 bases, the J end lost 7 bases, and 13 bases lay between the germline ends.

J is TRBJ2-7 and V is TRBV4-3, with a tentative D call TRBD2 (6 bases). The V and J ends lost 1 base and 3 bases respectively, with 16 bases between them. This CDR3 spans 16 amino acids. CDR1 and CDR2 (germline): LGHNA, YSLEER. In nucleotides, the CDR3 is TGCGCCAGCAGCCAAGTGACCGCTACCGGGGGCTACGAGCAGTACTTC. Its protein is CASSQVTATGGYEQYF.

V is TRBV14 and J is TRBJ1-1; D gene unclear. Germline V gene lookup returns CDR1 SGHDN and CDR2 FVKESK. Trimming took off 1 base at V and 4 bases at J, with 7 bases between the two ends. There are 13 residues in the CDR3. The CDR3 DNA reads TGTGCCAGCAGCCAAGTCATCAGCACTGAAGCTTTCTTT. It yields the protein CASSQVISTEAFF.

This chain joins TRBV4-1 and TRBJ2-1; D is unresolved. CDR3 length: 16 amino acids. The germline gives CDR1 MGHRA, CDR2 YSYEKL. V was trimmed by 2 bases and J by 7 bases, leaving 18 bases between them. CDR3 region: CASSQRRTSSLNEQFF. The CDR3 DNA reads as TGCGCCAGCAGCCAACGCAGAACCTCTAGTTTAAATGAGCAGTTCTTC.

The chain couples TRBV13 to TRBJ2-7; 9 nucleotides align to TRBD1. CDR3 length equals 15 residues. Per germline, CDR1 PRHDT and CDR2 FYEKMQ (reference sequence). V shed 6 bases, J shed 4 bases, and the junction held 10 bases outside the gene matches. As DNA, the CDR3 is TGTGCCAGCAGGAAACACGGGACAGGGATTTACGAGCAGTACTTC. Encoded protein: CASRKHGTGIYEQYF.

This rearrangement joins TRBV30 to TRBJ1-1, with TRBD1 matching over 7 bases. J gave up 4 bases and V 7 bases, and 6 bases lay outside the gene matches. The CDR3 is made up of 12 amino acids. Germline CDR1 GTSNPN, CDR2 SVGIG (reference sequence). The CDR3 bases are TGTGCCTTAACAGGGGTCGGCACTGAAGCTTTCTTT. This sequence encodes CALTGVGTEAFF.

The CDR3 DNA follows: TGTGCCAGCAGCTCTGGGGACAGGGCAGATACGCAGTATTTT. This translates into CASSSGDRADTQYF. The rearrangement uses TRBV7-2 and TRBJ2-3; 9 nucleotides align to TRBD1. The CDR3 consists of 14 residues. J gave up 4 bases and V 4 bases, and 3 bases lay outside the gene matches. Germline V gene data show CDR1 as SGHTA and CDR2 as FQGNSA.

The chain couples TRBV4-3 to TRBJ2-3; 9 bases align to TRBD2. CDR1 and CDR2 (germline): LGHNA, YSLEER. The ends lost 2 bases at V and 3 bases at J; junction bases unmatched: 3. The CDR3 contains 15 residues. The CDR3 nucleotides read TGCGCCAGCAGCCAAAGCGGGAGGAGTACAGATACGCAGTATTTT. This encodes CASSQSGRSTDTQYF.

This chain's CDR3 is CASSSGSWDEQYF. The CDR3 coding sequence is TGTGCCAGCAGCTCCGGGAGCTGGGACGAGCAGTACTTC. The rearrangement joins TRBV7-2 to TRBJ2-7, with D possibly being TRBD2 (6 bases). Per the germline V gene, CDR1 is SGHTA and CDR2 is FQGNSA. Trimming took off 4 bases at V and 5 bases at J, with 12 bases between the two ends. The length of the CDR3 is 13 residues.